These 19 T cell receptor beta chains were sequenced from one sample in a study of T-cell memory formation after mild COVID-19. One entry per CDR3 protein, called by TCRdb with MiXCR from the 5' RACE reads. The sample has about 170,000 distinct CDR3 sequences; 10% to 15% are singletons. What was sequenced was PBMCs or a T cell subset sorted from them (not recorded which). The receptor set was obtained from a man younger than 35 who had mild COVID-19 (a few samples of this study predate the infection). Cell type and time point are not known.

This chain links TRBV27 with TRBJ2-2; weak D call: TRBD2 (7 bases). V dropped 6 bases and J dropped 4 bases, with 18 bases sitting between them. This CDR3 has 16 residues. The germline CDR1 and CDR2 sequences are MNHEY and SMNVEV (reference sequence). This CDR3 reads CASRIRGGATTGELFF. CDR3 coding DNA: TGTGCCAGCAGAATAAGGGGGGGGGCGACCACCGGGGAGCTGTTTTTT.

In this sample, this clonotype turned up a few times. This chain connects TRBV6-6 to TRBJ2-2; 7 nucleotides agree with TRBD2. Germline CDR1 is MNHNY and CDR2 is SVGAGI (reference sequence). The CDR3 is 15 residues long. V lost 8 bases to trimming and J lost 1 base; unmatched junction nucleotides: 7. As DNA, the CDR3 is TGTGCCAGCGATGGGAGGGAATGGAACACCGGGGAGCTGTTTTTT. Encoded protein: CASDGREWNTGELFF.

This chain connects TRBV5-4 to TRBJ1-5; D not certain. Trimming took 0 bases from V and 0 from J, leaving 7 bases between them. The V gene's germline CDR1 is SGHNT and CDR2 YYREEE (reference sequence). CDR3 length: 15 residues. CDR3 nucleotide sequence: TGTGCCAGCAGCTTGGCCCCTTATAGCAATCAGCCCCAGCATTTT. This codes for CASSLAPYSNQPQHF.

This clonotype was seen many times. The junction departs from the called germline gene at one end, perhaps through a read error. The gene calls are TRBV4-3 and TRBJ1-5; a possible D gene is TRBD1 (5 bases). Germline V gene sequence: CDR1 LGHNA, CDR2 YSLEER. The CDR3 extends over 13 amino acids. CDR3 in DNA: TGTGCCAGCAGCCAGGGAGAAGGTCAGCCCCAGCATTTT. Translating it yields CASSQGEGQPQHF.

This clonotype was counted between two and nine times. The chain joins TRBV19 to TRBJ1-1; 8 bases map to TRBD1. V was pared by 5 bases and J by 5 bases, with 13 bases of the junction left unmatched. The CDR3 runs 16 residues. Germline lookup yields CDR1 LNHDA and CDR2 SQIVND (reference sequence). CDR3: CASSSPTGAPETEAFF. CDR3 coding DNA: TGTGCCAGTAGTTCGCCGACAGGGGCCCCGGAAACTGAAGCTTTCTTT.

The rearrangement links TRBV12-3 or TRBV12-4 to TRBJ2-5; no clear D gene. The V end lost 5 bases, the J end lost 3 bases, and 13 bases lay between the germline ends. The CDR3 length is 14 residues. The CDR3 sequence is CASSPGGVEETQYF. CDR3 nucleotide sequence: TGTGCCAGCAGTCCCGGTGGGGTGGAAGAGACCCAGTACTTC.

The J gene is TRBJ2-1, the V gene TRBV7-9; D is perhaps TRBD1 or TRBD2 (5 bases each). Germline V CDR1 and CDR2: SEHNR, FQNEAQ (reference sequence). V dropped 2 bases and J dropped 2 bases, with 10 bases sitting between them. CDR3 length: 15 residues. The CDR3 bases are TGTGCCAGCAGCTTACGTGGGGGTACCTACAATGAGCAGTTCTTC. This sequence encodes CASSLRGGTYNEQFF.

This clonotype was recorded at least ten times. V is TRBV29-1 and J is TRBJ2-5; no clear D gene. This CDR3 has 12 residues. V shed 6 bases and J shed 5 bases, with 13 bases lying between them. CDR1 SQVTM and CDR2 ANQGSEA come from the germline V gene. Here the CDR3 reads CSVATPWETQYF. CDR3 DNA sequence: TGCAGCGTGGCCACCCCCTGGGAGACCCAGTACTTC.

This clonotype came up a few times. The rearrangement joins TRBV20-1 to TRBJ2-3; TRBD1 or TRBD2 may be the D gene (5 bases each). V was trimmed by 6 bases and J by 2 bases, leaving 18 bases between them. The CDR3 loop spans 15 amino acids. Germline CDR1 reads DFQATT; CDR2 reads SNEGSKA (reference sequence). The CDR3, as DNA: TGCAGTGCCGCTACCCCCGGGGACGTCACAGATACGCAGTATTTT. It yields the protein CSAATPGDVTDTQYF.

This clonotype has more than one count but fewer than ten. The chain joins TRBV7-8 to TRBJ2-5, with 7 bases matching TRBD1. The J segment lost 5 bases and the V segment lost 5 bases, leaving 11 bases of the junction unmatched. This CDR3 has 15 amino acids. Germline-derived CDR1 and CDR2 are SGHVS and FQNEAQ. The CDR3: CASSGRQGRWETQYF. The CDR3 DNA is TGTGCCAGCAGCGGAAGACAGGGCCGGTGGGAGACCCAGTACTTC.

The sample holds a few counts of this clonotype. The J gene is TRBJ2-1, the V gene TRBV14; 7 bases match TRBD1. V dropped 3 bases and J dropped 10; count of bases not matched to a gene: 9. Per germline, CDR1 SGHDN and CDR2 FVKESK. CDR3 length: 14 amino acids. CDR3 residues: CASSQVTGSYEQFF. Written as DNA, the CDR3 is TGTGCCAGCAGCCAGGTGACAGGGTCGTACGAGCAGTTCTTC.

The V and J genes are TRBV5-5 and TRBJ2-5; tentative D call: TRBD1 (6 bases). Between the trimmed V and J ends, which lost 2 bases and 5 bases, there was a span of 16 bases. Germline CDR1 is SGHKS and CDR2 is YYEKEE (reference sequence). The CDR3 totals 15 residues. DNA of the CDR3: TGTGCCAGCAGCTTCCGGGACACACTAGGGGAGACCCAGTACTTC. As protein: CASSFRDTLGETQYF.

The chain employs TRBV20-1 and TRBJ2-1, with 7 nucleotides matching TRBD2. CDR3 length equals 12 residues. Germline V CDR1 and CDR2: DFQATT, SNEGSKA (reference sequence). V lost 3 bases and J lost 6; bases outside the gene matches: 2. This CDR3 is CSARERGNEQFF. The CDR3 DNA reads TGCAGTGCTAGGGAGCGGGGCAATGAGCAGTTCTTC.

V and J are TRBV7-9 and TRBJ1-2; D remains ambiguous. Trimming removed 2 bases at V and 0 bases at J, with 4 bases between. The CDR3 is made up of 13 amino acids. The V gene's germline CDR1 is SEHNR and CDR2 FQNEAQ (reference sequence). CDR3 region: CASSLQTNYGYTF. The CDR3 nucleotides read TGTGCCAGCAGCTTACAGACTAACTATGGCTACACCTTC.

This clonotype was seen at least ten times. The gene calls are TRBV28 and TRBJ2-2; 8 bases map to TRBD1. There are 15 residues in the CDR3. Germline values: CDR1 MDHEN, CDR2 SYDVKM. V lost 6 bases and J lost 3; bases outside the gene matches: 6. The CDR3 DNA reads as TGTGCCAGCAGGCTTACAGGGGGATACACCGGGGAGCTGTTTTTT. It specifies CASRLTGGYTGELFF.

This sequence joins TRBV7-3 and TRBJ2-1, with 8 bases lining up with TRBD2. This CDR3 comprises 12 residues. V was pared by 5 bases and J by 15 bases, with 9 bases of the junction left unmatched. Germline assignment: CDR1 SGHTA and CDR2 FQGTGA. The CDR3 DNA sequence: TGTGCCAGCAGCGACAACCCGGGGGGGTTGTTCTTC. This encodes CASSDNPGGLFF.

As concerns this clonotype: At one boundary the junction diverges from the germline segment, which might be a read error. The V gene is TRBV7-7, the J gene TRBJ2-3; possibly TRBD1 for D (6 bases). The V gene's germline CDR1 is SSHAT and CDR2 FNYEAQ (reference sequence). The CDR3 totals 13 residues. The CDR3 DNA is TGTGCTAGCAGCTTAGCCCAGGGGGATACGCAGTATTTT. As protein: CASSLAQGDTQYF.

The chain links TRBV28 to TRBJ2-7; possibly TRBD1 for D (6 bases). CDR3 size: 15 residues. V lost 8 bases and J 2 bases, leaving 19 bases between the germline ends. Germline-derived CDR1 and CDR2 are MDHEN and SYDVKM. This chain's CDR3 is CASAAGSRGTYEQYF. CDR3 bases: TGTGCCAGCGCCGCTGGGAGTAGGGGGACCTACGAGCAGTACTTC.

The V and J genes are TRBV14 and TRBJ2-1, with D possibly being TRBD1 or TRBD2 (5 bases each). The V end lost 0 bases, the J end lost 13 bases, and 16 bases lay between the germline ends. In germline, CDR1 is SGHDN, CDR2 FVKESK. The CDR3 has 14 amino acids. CDR3 loop: CASSQDGRGQLQFF. The CDR3 bases are TGTGCCAGCAGCCAAGACGGCCGGGGCCAGCTTCAGTTCTTC. Based on the CDR3 plus reference TRBV14 and TRBJ2-1, the full variable domain is EAGVTQFPSHSVIEKGQTVTLRCDPISGHDNLYWYRRVMGKEIKFLLHFVKESKQDESGMPNNRFLAERTGGTYSTLKVQPAELEDSGVYFCASSQDGRGQLQFFGPGTRLTVL.